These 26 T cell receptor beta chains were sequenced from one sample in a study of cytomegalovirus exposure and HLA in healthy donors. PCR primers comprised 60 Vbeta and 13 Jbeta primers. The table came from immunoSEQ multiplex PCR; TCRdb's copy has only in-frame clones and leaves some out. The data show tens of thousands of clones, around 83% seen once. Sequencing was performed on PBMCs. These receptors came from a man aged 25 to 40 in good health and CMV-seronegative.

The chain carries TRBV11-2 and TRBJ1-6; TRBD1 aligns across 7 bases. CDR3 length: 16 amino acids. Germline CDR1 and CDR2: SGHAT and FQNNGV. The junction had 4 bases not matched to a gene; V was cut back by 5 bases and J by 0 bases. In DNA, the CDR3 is TGTGCCAGCAGCCGACAGGGTAGCTCCTATAATTCACCCCTCCACTTT. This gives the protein CASSRQGSSYNSPLHF.

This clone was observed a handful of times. The CDR3 nucleotides read TGTGCCAGCAGTCCTGGACTAGCGGGAGGGAGCTCCTACAATGAGCAGTTCTTC. Its translation is CASSPGLAGGSSYNEQFF. The chain links TRBV5-4 to TRBJ2-1; 15 nucleotides line up with TRBD2. The V segment lost 5 bases and the J segment 0 bases; nucleotides outside the gene matches: 6. CDR3 size: 18 residues. Per germline, CDR1 SGHNT and CDR2 YYREEE (reference sequence).

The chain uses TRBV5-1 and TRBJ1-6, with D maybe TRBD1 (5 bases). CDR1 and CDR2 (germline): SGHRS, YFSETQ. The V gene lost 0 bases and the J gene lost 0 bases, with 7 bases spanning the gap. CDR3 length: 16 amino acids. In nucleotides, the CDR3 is TGCGCCAGCAGCTTGGAAGGGGTCTCCTATAATTCACCCCTCCACTTT. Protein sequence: CASSLEGVSYNSPLHF.

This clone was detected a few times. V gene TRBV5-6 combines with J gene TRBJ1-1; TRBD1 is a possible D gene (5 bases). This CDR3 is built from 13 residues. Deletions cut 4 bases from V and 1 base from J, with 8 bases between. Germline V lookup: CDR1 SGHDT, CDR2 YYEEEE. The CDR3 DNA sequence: TGTGCCAGCAGCCCAGGGTGGAACACTGAAGCTTTCTTT. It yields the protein CASSPGWNTEAFF.

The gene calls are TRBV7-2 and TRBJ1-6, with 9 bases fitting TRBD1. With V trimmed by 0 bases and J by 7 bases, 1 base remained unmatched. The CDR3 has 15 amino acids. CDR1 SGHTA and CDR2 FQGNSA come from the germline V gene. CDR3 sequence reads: CASSLAGTGNSPLHF. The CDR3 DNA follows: TGTGCCAGCAGCTTAGCCGGGACAGGGAATTCACCCCTCCACTTT. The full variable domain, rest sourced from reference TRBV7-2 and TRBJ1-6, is GAGVSQSPSNKVTEKGKDVELRCDPISGHTALYWYRQSLGQGLEFLIYFQGNSAPDKSGLPSDRFSAERTGGSVSTLTIQRTQQEDSAVYLCASSLAGTGNSPLHFGNGTRLTVT.

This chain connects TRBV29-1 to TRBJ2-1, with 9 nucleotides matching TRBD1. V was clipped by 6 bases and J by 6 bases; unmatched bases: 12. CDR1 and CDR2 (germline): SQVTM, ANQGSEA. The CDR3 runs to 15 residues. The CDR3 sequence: CSVGGDRGAPNEQFF. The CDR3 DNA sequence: TGCAGCGTGGGGGGCGACAGGGGGGCCCCCAATGAGCAGTTCTTC.

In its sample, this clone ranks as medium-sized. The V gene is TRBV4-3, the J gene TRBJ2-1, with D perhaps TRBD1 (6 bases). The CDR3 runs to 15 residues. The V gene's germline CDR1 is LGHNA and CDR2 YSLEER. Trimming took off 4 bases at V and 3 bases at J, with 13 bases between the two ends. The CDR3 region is CASSLGQSDYNEQFF. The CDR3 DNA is TGCGCCAGCAGCCTTGGACAGTCGGACTACAATGAGCAGTTCTTC.

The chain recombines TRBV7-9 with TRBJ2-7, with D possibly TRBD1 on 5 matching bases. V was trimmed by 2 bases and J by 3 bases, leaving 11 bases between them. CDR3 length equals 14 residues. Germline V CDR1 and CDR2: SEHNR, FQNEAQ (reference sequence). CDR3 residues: CASSLNQGYYEQYF. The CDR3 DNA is TGTGCCAGCAGCTTAAATCAGGGCTACTACGAGCAGTACTTC.

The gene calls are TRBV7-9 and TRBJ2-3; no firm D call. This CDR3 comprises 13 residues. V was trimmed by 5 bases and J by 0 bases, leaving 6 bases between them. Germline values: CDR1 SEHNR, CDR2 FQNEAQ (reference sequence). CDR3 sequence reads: CASSLPSTDTQYF. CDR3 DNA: TGTGCCAGCAGCCTACCTAGCACAGATACGCAGTATTTT.

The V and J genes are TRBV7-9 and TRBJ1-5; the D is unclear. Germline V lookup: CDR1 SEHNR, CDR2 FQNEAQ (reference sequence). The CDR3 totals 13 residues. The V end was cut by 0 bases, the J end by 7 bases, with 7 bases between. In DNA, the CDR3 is TGTGCCAGCAGCTTAGCGCATCGGCAGCCCCAGCATTTT. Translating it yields CASSLAHRQPQHF.

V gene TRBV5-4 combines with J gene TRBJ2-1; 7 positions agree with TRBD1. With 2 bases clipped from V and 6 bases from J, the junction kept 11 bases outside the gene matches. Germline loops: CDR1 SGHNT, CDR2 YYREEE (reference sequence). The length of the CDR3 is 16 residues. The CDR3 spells CASSLATGMLFNEQFF. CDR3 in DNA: TGTGCCAGCAGCTTAGCGACAGGGATGCTCTTCAATGAGCAGTTCTTC.

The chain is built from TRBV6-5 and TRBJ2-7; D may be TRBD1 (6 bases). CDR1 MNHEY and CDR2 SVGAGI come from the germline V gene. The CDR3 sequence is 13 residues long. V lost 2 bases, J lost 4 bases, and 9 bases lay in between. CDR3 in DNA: TGTGCCAGCAGTTACACCAGGGGATACGAGCAGTACTTC. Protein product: CASSYTRGYEQYF.

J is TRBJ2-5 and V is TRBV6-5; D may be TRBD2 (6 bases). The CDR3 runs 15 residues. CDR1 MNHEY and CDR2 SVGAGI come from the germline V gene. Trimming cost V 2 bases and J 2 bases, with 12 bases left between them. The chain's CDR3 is CASSYGWGVQETQYF. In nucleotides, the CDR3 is TGTGCCAGCAGTTACGGGTGGGGGGTTCAAGAGACCCAGTACTTC.

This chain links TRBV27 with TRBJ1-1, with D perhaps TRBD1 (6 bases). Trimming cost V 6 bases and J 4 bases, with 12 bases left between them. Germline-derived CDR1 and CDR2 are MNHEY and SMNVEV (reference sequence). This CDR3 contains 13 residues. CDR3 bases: TGTGCCAGCAGGTGGGACATAGGCACTGAAGCTTTCTTT. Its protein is CASRWDIGTEAFF.

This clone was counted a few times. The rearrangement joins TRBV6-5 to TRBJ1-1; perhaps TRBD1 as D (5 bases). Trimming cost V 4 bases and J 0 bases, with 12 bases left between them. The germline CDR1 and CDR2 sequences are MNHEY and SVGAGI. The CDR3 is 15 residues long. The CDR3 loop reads CASSSSTELNTEAFF. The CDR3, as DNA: TGTGCCAGCAGTTCCTCGACAGAACTGAACACTGAAGCTTTCTTT.

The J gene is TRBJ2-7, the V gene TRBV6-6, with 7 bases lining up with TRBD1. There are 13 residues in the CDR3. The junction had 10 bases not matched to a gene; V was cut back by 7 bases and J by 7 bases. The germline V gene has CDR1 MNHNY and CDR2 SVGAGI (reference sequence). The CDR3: CASNPRQGREQYF. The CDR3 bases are TGTGCCAGCAACCCTAGACAGGGAAGGGAGCAGTACTTC.

Here the CDR3 reads CASSLVGAPANTEAFF. CDR3 nucleotide sequence: TGTGCCAGCAGCTTAGTTGGGGCCCCGGCGAACACTGAAGCTTTCTTT. The gene calls are TRBV11-2 and TRBJ1-1, with a tentative D call TRBD1 (5 bases). Germline CDR1 is SGHAT and CDR2 is FQNNGV. The CDR3 extends over 16 amino acids. Trimming cost V 1 base and J 1 base, with 13 bases left between them.

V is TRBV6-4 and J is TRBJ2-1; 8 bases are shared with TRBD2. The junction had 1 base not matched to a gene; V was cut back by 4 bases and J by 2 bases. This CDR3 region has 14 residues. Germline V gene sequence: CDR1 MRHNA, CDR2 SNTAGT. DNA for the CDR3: TGTGCCAGCAGTGCGGGGGGGCCCTACAATGAGCAGTTCTTC. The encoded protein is CASSAGGPYNEQFF.

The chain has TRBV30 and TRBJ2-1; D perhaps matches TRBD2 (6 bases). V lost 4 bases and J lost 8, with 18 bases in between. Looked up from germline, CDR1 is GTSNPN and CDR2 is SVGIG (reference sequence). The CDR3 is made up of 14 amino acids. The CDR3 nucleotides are TGTGCCTGGACCCTAGGTAATAGCGGATATGAGCAGTTCTTC. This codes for CAWTLGNSGYEQFF. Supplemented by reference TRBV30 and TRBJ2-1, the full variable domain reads SQTIHQWPATLVQPVGSPLSLECTVEGTSNPNLYWYRQAAGRGLQLLFYSVGIGQISSEVPQNLSASRPQDRQFILSSKKLLLSDSGFYLCAWTLGNSGYEQFFGPGTRLTVL.

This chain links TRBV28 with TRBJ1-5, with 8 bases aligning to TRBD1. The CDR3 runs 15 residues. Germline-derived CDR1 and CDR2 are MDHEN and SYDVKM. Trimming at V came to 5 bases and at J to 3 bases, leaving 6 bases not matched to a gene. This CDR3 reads CASSGDRRFNQPQHF. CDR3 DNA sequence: TGTGCCAGCAGTGGGGACAGGAGATTCAATCAGCCCCAGCATTTT. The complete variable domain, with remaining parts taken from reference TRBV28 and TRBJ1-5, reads DVKVTQSSRYLVKRTGEKVFLECVQDMDHENMFWYRQDPGLGLRLIYFSYDVKMKEKGDIPEGYSVSREKKERFSLILESASTNQTSMYLCASSGDRRFNQPQHFGDGTRLSIL.

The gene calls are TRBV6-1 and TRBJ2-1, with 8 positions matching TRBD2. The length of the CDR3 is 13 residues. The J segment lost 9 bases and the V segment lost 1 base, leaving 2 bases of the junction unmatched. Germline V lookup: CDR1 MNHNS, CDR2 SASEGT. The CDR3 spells CASSEGTSREQFF. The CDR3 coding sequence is TGTGCCAGCAGTGAAGGGACTAGCCGTGAGCAGTTCTTC.

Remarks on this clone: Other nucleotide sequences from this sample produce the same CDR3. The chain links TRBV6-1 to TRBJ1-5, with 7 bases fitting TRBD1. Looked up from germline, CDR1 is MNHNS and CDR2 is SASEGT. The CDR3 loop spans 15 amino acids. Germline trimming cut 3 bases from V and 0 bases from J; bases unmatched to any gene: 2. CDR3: CASSDRGISNQPQHF. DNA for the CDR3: TGTGCCAGCAGTGACAGGGGGATTAGCAATCAGCCCCAGCATTTT.

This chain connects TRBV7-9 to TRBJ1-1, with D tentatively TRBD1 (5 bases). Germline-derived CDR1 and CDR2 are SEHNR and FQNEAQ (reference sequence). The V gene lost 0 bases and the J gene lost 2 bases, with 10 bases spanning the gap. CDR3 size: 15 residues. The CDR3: CASSLAGGENTEAFF. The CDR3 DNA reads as TGTGCCAGCAGCTTAGCCGGGGGGGAAAACACTGAAGCTTTCTTT.

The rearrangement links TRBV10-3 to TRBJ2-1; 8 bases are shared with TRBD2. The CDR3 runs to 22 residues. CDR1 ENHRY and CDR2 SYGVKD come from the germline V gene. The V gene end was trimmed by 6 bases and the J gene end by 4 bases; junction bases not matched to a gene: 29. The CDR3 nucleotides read TGTGCCATCAGGTCTACGGCCAATGGCCAAACGGGGGGGCGCGGGGTGTACAATGAGCAGTTCTTC. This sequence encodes CAIRSTANGQTGGRGVYNEQFF.

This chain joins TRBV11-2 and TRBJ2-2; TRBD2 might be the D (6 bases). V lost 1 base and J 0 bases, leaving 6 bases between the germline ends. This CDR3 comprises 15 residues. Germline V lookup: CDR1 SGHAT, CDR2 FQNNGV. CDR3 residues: CASSLGGANTGELFF. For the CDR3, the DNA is TGTGCCAGCAGCTTAGGGGGGGCGAACACCGGGGAGCTGTTTTTT.

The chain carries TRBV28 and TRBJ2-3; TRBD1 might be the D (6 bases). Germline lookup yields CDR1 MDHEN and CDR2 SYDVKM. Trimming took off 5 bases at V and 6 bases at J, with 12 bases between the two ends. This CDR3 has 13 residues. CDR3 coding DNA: TGTGCCAGCAGTACAGGGAGCTCCGATACGCAGTATTTT. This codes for CASSTGSSDTQYF.